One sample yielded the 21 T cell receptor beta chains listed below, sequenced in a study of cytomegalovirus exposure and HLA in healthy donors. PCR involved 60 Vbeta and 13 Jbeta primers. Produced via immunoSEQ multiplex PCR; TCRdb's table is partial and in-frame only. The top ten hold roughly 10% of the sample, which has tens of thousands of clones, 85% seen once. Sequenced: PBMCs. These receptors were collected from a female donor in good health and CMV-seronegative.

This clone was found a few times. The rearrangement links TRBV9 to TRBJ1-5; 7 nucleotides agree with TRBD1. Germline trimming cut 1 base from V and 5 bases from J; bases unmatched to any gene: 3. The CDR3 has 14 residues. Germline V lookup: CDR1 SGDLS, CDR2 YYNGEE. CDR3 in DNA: TGTGCCAGCAGCGTAACAGGGGAAGATCAGCCCCAGCATTTT. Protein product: CASSVTGEDQPQHF.

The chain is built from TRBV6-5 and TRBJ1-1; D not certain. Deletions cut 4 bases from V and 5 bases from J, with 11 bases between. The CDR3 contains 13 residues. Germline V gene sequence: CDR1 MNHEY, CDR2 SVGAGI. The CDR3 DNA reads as TGTGCCAGCAGTTCCCGGGGTCCGACTGAAGCTTTCTTT. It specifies CASSSRGPTEAFF.

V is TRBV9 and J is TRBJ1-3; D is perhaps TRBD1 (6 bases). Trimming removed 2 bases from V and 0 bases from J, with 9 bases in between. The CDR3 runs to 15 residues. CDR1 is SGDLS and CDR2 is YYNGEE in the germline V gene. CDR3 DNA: TGTGCCAGCAGCGTGGCGGGGGCCTCTGGAAACACCATATATTTT. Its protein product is CASSVAGASGNTIYF.

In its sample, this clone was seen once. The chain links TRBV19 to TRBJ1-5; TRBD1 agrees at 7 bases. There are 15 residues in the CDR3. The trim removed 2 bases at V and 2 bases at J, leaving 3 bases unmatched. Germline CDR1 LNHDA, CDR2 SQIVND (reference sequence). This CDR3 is CASSIYRGGNQPQHF. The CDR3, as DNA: TGTGCCAGTAGTATATACAGGGGCGGCAATCAGCCCCAGCATTTT.

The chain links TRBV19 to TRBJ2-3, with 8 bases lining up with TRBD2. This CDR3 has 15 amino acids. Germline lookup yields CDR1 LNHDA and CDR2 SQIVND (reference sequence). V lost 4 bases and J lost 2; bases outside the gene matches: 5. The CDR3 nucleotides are TGTGCCAGTAGTACGGGACTAGTGTCCACAGATACGCAGTATTTT. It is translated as CASSTGLVSTDTQYF.

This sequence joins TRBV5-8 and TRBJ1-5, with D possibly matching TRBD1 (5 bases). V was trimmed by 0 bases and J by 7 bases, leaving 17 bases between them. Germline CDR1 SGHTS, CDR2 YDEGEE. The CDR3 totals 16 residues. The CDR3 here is CASSLAGGRLRQPQHF. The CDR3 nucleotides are TGTGCCAGCAGCTTGGCCGGGGGGAGGCTTAGGCAGCCCCAGCATTTT. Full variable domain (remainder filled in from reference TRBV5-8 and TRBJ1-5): EAGVTQSPTHLIKTRGQQATLRCSPISGHTSVYWYQQALGLGLQFLLWYDEGEERNRGNFPPRFSGRQFPNYSSELNVNALELEDSALYLCASSLAGGRLRQPQHFGDGTRLSIL.

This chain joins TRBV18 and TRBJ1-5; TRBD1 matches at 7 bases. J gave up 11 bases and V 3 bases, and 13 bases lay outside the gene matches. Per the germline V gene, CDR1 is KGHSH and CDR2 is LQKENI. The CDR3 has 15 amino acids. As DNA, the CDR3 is TGTGCCAGCTCACCGGGACAGACTAGATCAGCGACCCAGCATTTT. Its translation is CASSPGQTRSATQHF.

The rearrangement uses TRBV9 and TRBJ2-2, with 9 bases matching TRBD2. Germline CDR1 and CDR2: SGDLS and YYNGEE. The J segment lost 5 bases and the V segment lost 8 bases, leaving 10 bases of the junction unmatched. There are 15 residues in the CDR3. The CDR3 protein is CASSSGTAGTGELFF. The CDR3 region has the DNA TGTGCCAGTTCTAGCGGGACCGCTGGGACCGGGGAGCTGTTTTTT.

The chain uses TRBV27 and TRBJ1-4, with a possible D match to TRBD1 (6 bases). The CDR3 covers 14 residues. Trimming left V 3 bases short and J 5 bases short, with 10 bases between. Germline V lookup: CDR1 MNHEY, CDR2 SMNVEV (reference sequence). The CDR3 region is CASSFRQANEKLFF. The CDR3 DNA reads TGTGCCAGCAGTTTCCGACAGGCGAATGAAAAACTGTTTTTT.

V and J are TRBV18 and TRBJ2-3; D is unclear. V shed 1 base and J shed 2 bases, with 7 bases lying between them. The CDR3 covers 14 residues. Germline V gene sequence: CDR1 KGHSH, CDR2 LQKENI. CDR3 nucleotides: TGTGCCAGCTCACCACTTTTTATCACAGATACGCAGTATTTT. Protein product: CASSPLFITDTQYF.

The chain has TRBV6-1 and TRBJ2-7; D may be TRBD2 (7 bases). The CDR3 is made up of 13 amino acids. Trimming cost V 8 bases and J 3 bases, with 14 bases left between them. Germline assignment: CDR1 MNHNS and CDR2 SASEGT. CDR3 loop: CASAPGEGYEQYF. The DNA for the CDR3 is TGTGCCAGCGCCCCAGGGGAGGGCTACGAGCAGTACTTC.

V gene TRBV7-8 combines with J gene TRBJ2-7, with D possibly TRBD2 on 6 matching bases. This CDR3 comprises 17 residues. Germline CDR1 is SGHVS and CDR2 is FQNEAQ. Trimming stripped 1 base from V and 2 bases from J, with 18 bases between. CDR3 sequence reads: CASSLEGGGTPTYEQYF. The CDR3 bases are TGTGCCAGCAGCTTAGAGGGTGGCGGGACCCCTACCTACGAGCAGTACTTC.

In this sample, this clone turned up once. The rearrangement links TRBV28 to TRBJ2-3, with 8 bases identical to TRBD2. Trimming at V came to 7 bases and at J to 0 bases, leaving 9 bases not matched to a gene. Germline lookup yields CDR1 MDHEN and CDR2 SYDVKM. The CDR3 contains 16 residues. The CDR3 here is CASIPGGTSSTDTQYF. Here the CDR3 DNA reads TGTGCCAGCATCCCGGGGGGGACCTCTAGCACAGATACGCAGTATTTT.

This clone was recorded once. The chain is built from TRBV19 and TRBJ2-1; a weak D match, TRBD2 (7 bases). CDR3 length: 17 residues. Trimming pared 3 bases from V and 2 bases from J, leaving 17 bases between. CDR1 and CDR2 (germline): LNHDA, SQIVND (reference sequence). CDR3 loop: CASSIGRGGNPYNEQFF. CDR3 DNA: TGTGCCAGTAGTATTGGGAGGGGGGGGAACCCCTACAATGAGCAGTTCTTC.

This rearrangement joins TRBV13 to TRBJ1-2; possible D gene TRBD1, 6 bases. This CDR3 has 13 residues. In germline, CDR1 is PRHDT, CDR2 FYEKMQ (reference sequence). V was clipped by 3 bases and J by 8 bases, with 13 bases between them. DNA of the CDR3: TGTGCCAGCAGCTTTGGGGGCGCCCAGGGCTACACCTTC. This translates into CASSFGGAQGYTF.

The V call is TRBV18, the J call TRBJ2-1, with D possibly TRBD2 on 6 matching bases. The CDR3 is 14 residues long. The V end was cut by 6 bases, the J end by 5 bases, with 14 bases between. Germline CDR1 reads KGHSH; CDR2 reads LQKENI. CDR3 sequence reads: CASSDTAGHNEQFF. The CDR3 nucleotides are TGTGCCAGCTCCGATACAGCGGGCCACAATGAGCAGTTCTTC.

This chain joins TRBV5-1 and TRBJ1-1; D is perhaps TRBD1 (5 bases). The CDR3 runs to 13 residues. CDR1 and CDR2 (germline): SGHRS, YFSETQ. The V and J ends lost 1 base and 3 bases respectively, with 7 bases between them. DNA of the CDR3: TGCGCCAGCAGCTTGAGCAGGGACACTGAAGCTTTCTTT. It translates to CASSLSRDTEAFF.

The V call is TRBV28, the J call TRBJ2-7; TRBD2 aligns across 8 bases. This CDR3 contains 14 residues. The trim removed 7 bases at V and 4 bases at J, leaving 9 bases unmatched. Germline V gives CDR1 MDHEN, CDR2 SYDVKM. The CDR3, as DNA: TGTGCCAGCAATCCTGGGACTAGTAGGTACGAGCAGTACTTC. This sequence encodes CASNPGTSRYEQYF.

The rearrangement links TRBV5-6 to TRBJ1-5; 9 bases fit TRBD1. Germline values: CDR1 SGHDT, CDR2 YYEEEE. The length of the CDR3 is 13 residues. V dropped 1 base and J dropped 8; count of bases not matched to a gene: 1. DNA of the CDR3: TGTGCCAGCAGCTTGACAGGGGGCGAGCCCCAGCATTTT. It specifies CASSLTGGEPQHF.

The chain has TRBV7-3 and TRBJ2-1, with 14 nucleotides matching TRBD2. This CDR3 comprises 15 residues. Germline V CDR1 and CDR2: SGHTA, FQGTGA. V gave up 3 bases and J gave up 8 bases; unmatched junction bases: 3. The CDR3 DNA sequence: TGTGCCAGCAGCTTTGGACTAGCGGGAGGTGATGAGCAGTTCTTC. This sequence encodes CASSFGLAGGDEQFF.

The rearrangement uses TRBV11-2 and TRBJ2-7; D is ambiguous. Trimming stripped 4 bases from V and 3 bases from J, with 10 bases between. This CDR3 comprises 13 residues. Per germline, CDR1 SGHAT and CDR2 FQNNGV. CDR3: CASSSSGGYEQYF. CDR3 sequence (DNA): TGTGCCAGCAGCTCCTCGGGTGGCTACGAGCAGTACTTC.